Below are 25 T cell receptor beta chains sequenced from a single sample in a study of blood T cell repertoires in COVID-19 (dated by TCRdb to between 2020 and 2021). To prepare the library, the immunoSEQ multiplex PCR assay was applied. Imported from immuneACCESS, the table was reduced by TCRdb to in-frame sequences with V and J called. These copies leave out some clones; in studies compared against another copy, an unresolved V gene accounts for under half, and the cause of the remainder is not known. Recorded for this sample are 260,000 or so clones; 75% to 90% of them occurred a single time. The ten largest clones represent about 9.1% of the sample. The specimen was peripheral blood. The receptors shown here come from a human donor in a cohort sampled during active COVID-19.

V and J are TRBV1 and TRBJ1-6. TRBV1 is a documented pseudogene. The CDR3 is 12 residues long. The CDR3 sequence: CTSSPLYRSLHF. The CDR3 DNA follows: TGCACCAGCAGCCCCCTCTACCGGTCACTCCACTTT.

The chain combines TRBV19 with TRBJ2-3, with a weak D call TRBD1 (7 bases). CDR3 length: 15 amino acids. Trimming left V 4 bases short and J 4 bases short, with 15 bases between. Germline CDR1 reads LNHDA; CDR2 reads SQIVND (reference sequence). The CDR3 region has the DNA TGTGCCAGTAGTAAGGAGGGGGCTCGGGCAGATACGCAGTATTTT. As protein: CASSKEGARADTQYF. Full variable domain (remainder filled in from reference TRBV19 and TRBJ2-3): DGGITQSPKYLFRKEGQNVTLSCEQNLNHDAMYWYRQDPGQGLRLIYYSQIVNDFQKGDIAEGYSVSREKKESFPLTVTSAQKNPTAFYLCASSKEGARADTQYFGPGTRLTVL.

In its sample, this clone was seen once. The gene calls are TRBV5-6 and TRBJ1-5, with TRBD1 matching 9 bases. Germline values: CDR1 SGHDT, CDR2 YYEEEE. The CDR3 runs 16 residues. V shed 5 bases, J shed 2 bases, and the junction held 8 bases outside the gene matches. CDR3 in amino acids: CASSRNRDRGNQPQHF. CDR3 DNA sequence: TGTGCCAGCAGTCGAAACCGGGACAGGGGCAATCAGCCCCAGCATTTT. The whole variable domain, filled in from reference TRBV5-6 and TRBJ1-5, reads DAGVTQSPTHLIKTRGQQVTLRCSPKSGHDTVSWYQQALGQGPQFIFQYYEEEERQRGNFPDRFSGHQFPNYSSELNVNALLLGDSALYLCASSRNRDRGNQPQHFGDGTRLSIL.

This chain joins TRBV5-1 and TRBJ2-3; D perhaps matches TRBD1 (5 bases). CDR3 length: 13 amino acids. V was shortened by 8 bases and J by 2 bases, with 12 bases between the two germline ends. The V gene's germline CDR1 is SGHRS and CDR2 YFSETQ. The CDR3 bases are TGCGCCAGTTCTAGACAGTTCACAGATACGCAGTATTTT. It specifies CASSRQFTDTQYF.

The chain joins TRBV2 to TRBJ1-2; 8 positions agree with TRBD1. CDR1 is SNHLY and CDR2 is FYNNEI in the germline V gene. This CDR3 has 13 amino acids. V dropped 10 bases and J dropped 3; count of bases not matched to a gene: 7. The CDR3 DNA is TGTGCCACCGCGACAGGGGAGGACTATGGCTACACCTTC. It translates to CATATGEDYGYTF. The variable domain in full, completed from reference TRBV2 and TRBJ1-2, reads EPEVTQTPSHQVTQMGQEVILRCVPISNHLYFYWYRQILGQKVEFLVSFYNNEISEKSEIFDDQFSVERPDGSNFTLKIRSTKLEDSAMYFCATATGEDYGYTFGSGTRLTVV.

V and J are TRBV3-1 (or the pseudogene TRBV3-2) and TRBJ1-1; D unresolved. Germline lookup yields CDR1 LGHDT and CDR2 YNNKEL (reference sequence). The V end was cut by 1 base, the J end by 0 bases, with 6 bases between. This CDR3 region has 14 residues. The CDR3 DNA reads TGTGCCAGCAGCCAAGGACACATGAACACTGAAGCTTTCTTT. The encoded protein is CASSQGHMNTEAFF.

This chain connects TRBV7-6 to TRBJ1-1; 10 bases align to TRBD1. The V and J ends lost 1 base and 7 bases, in that order; junction bases with no gene match: 6. The CDR3 consists of 15 residues. Germline V gene sequence: CDR1 SGHVS, CDR2 FNYEAQ. The CDR3 DNA is TGTGCCAGCAGCTTAGGACAGGGGGCTTACGGTGAAGCTTTCTTT. Amino acids: CASSLGQGAYGEAFF.

The rearrangement uses TRBV6-6 and TRBJ2-7, with 7 nucleotides matching TRBD1. Germline V gives CDR1 MNHNY, CDR2 SVGAGI (reference sequence). The junction had 6 bases not matched to a gene; V was cut back by 6 bases and J by 1 base. The CDR3 is 14 amino acids. In DNA form, the CDR3 reads TGTGCCAGCAGCCTTGACAGGGAATCCTACGAGCAGTACTTC. Translation: CASSLDRESYEQYF.

The rearrangement joins TRBV5-1 to TRBJ2-1, with 7 nucleotides matching TRBD2. This CDR3 spans 16 amino acids. The ends lost 0 bases at V and 0 bases at J; junction bases unmatched: 3. Germline CDR1 reads SGHRS; CDR2 reads YFSETQ. CDR3 region: CASSLERGSSYNEQFF. CDR3 coding DNA: TGCGCCAGCAGCTTGGAACGCGGGAGCTCCTACAATGAGCAGTTCTTC. The variable domain in full, with the rest retrieved from reference TRBV5-1 and TRBJ2-1, is KAGVTQTPRYLIKTRGQQVTLSCSPISGHRSVSWYQQTPGQGLQFLFEYFSETQRNKGNFPGRFSGRQFSNSRSEMNVSTLELGDSALYLCASSLERGSSYNEQFFGPGTRLTVL.

This clone was detected only once. The J gene is TRBJ2-5, the V gene TRBV4-3; the match to TRBD2 covers 8 bases. Germline V lookup: CDR1 LGHNA, CDR2 YSLEER. This CDR3 is built from 16 residues. Trimming removed 0 bases from V and 7 bases from J; junction bases left unmatched: 10. DNA of the CDR3: TGCGCCAGCAGCCAAGAGGGTCTCGGGGGGGCCTCGACCCAGTACTTC. This sequence encodes CASSQEGLGGASTQYF.

The chain uses TRBV5-6 and TRBJ1-1, with D possibly being TRBD1 (6 bases). Germline CDR1 and CDR2: SGHDT and YYEEEE. With 0 bases removed from V and 4 bases from J, the gap between germline ends came to 16 bases. The CDR3 consists of 16 residues. CDR3 nucleotides: TGTGCCAGCAGCTTGGGACGGTTCGGGGGGCTCACTGAAGCTTTCTTT. Amino acid sequence: CASSLGRFGGLTEAFF.

The V call is TRBV11-2, the J call TRBJ1-1; a weak D match, TRBD1 (6 bases). The germline V and J ends were trimmed by 5 bases and 1 base, with 17 bases remaining between them. The CDR3 has 16 amino acids. CDR1 is SGHAT, CDR2 FQNNGV, per germline. The CDR3 nucleotides are TGTGCCAGCAGCGGCGATTTGGGGGCAGGGAACACTGAAGCTTTCTTT. It translates to CASSGDLGAGNTEAFF.

This chain connects TRBV3-1 (or the pseudogene TRBV3-2) to TRBJ2-2; D not certain. Trimming cost V 5 bases and J 1 base, with 5 bases left between them. CDR3 length equals 13 residues. Germline values: CDR1 LGHDT, CDR2 YNNKEL (reference sequence). The CDR3: CASSGRNTGELFF. In nucleotides, the CDR3 is TGTGCCAGCAGCGGGCGGAACACCGGGGAGCTGTTTTTT.

This clone has only one observation. The gene calls are TRBV4-1 and TRBJ2-7; D might be TRBD1 (6 bases). Per germline, CDR1 MGHRA and CDR2 YSYEKL. V shed 6 bases and J shed 0 bases, with 15 bases lying between them. The CDR3 is 15 residues long. In nucleotides, the CDR3 is TGCGCCAGCAGTTTAAGGGACACTAACTCCTACGAGCAGTACTTC. Encoded protein: CASSLRDTNSYEQYF.

This chain joins TRBV15 and TRBJ2-7; 8 bases are a match to TRBD1. The CDR3 contains 16 residues. Trimming at V came to 0 bases and at J to 5 bases, leaving 9 bases not matched to a gene. Germline V lookup: CDR1 LNHNV, CDR2 YYDKDF (reference sequence). The chain's CDR3 is CATSRDYTGGLDEQYF. The CDR3 coding sequence is TGTGCCACCAGCAGAGATTATACAGGGGGTTTGGACGAGCAGTACTTC.

The rearrangement joins TRBV7-2 to TRBJ2-4; TRBD1 matches at 7 bases. CDR1 and CDR2 from the germline V gene are SGHTA and FQGNSA. CDR3 length: 15 amino acids. Trimming at V came to 5 bases and at J to 7 bases, leaving 11 bases not matched to a gene. The CDR3 protein is CASSLQGSLRNIQYF. The CDR3 coding sequence is TGTGCCAGCAGCCTACAGGGGAGTTTGAGGAACATTCAGTACTTC.

The chain couples TRBV24-1 to TRBJ1-2; D may be TRBD1 (5 bases). Germline loops: CDR1 KGHDR, CDR2 SFDVKD. The CDR3 is 12 amino acids. V lost 6 bases to trimming and J lost 4 bases, with 8 bases between them. The CDR3 DNA reads as TGTGCCACCAGTTTCCAGGGCTATGGCTACACCTTC. The encoded protein is CATSFQGYGYTF.

In DNA, the CDR3 is TGTGCCAGCAGTTTATTCGGGTCCGATACGCAGTATTTT. It yields the protein CASSLFGSDTQYF. The chain joins TRBV27 to TRBJ2-3; D not resolved. The CDR3 loop spans 13 amino acids. CDR1 and CDR2 from the germline V gene are MNHEY and SMNVEV (reference sequence). V dropped 1 base and J dropped 6 bases, with 8 bases sitting between them.

In DNA, the CDR3 is TGCGCCAGCAGCTTGGCCGTAGGGGGGAACACTGAAGCTTTCTTT. Its translation is CASSLAVGGNTEAFF. The V gene is TRBV5-1, the J gene TRBJ1-1; maybe TRBD1 (6 bases). V was shortened by 0 bases and J by 1 base, with 10 bases between the two germline ends. CDR3 length equals 15 residues. Germline-derived CDR1 and CDR2 are SGHRS and YFSETQ. Drawing the rest from reference TRBV5-1 and TRBJ1-1, the complete variable domain is KAGVTQTPRYLIKTRGQQVTLSCSPISGHRSVSWYQQTPGQGLQFLFEYFSETQRNKGNFPGRFSGRQFSNSRSEMNVSTLELGDSALYLCASSLAVGGNTEAFFGQGTRLTVV.

The chain has TRBV28 and TRBJ2-6, with D hard to call. With 7 bases removed from V and 1 base from J, the gap between germline ends came to 2 bases. CDR3 length equals 12 residues. Germline CDR1 is MDHEN and CDR2 is SYDVKM. The DNA of the CDR3 is TGTGCCAGCACATCTGGGGCCAACGTCCTGACTTTC. Protein product: CASTSGANVLTF.

CDR3 DNA sequence: TGTGCCAGCATCCCATTGGCTGGGACTTTTGAGACCCAGTACTTC. Protein sequence: CASIPLAGTFETQYF. The chain uses TRBV6-5 and TRBJ2-5, with D possibly being TRBD2 (6 bases). Looked up from germline, CDR1 is MNHEY and CDR2 is SVGAGI. The CDR3 runs 15 residues. V dropped 7 bases and J dropped 5 bases, with 20 bases sitting between them.

This clone was counted only a few times. The chain links TRBV5-1 to TRBJ2-3, with 10 bases fitting TRBD2. The germline gives CDR1 SGHRS, CDR2 YFSETQ. The length of the CDR3 is 14 residues. J gave up 3 bases and V 9 bases, and 7 bases lay outside the gene matches. The CDR3 DNA sequence: TGCGCCACCTCAGCGGGAGGGTATACAGATACGCAGTATTTT. Protein sequence: CATSAGGYTDTQYF.

The genes are TRBV7-2 and TRBJ1-1, with 7 bases fitting TRBD1. Trimming at V came to 1 base and at J to 7 bases, leaving 6 bases not matched to a gene. The length of the CDR3 is 14 residues. CDR1 is SGHTA, CDR2 FQGNSA, per germline. The CDR3 here is CASSLGGTAYEAFF. CDR3 nucleotide sequence: TGTGCCAGCAGCTTAGGTGGGACAGCTTATGAAGCTTTCTTT.

The V and J genes are TRBV14 and TRBJ2-5, with 10 bases that match TRBD1. V dropped 1 base and J dropped 2; count of bases not matched to a gene: 10. CDR3 size: 18 residues. CDR1 SGHDN and CDR2 FVKESK come from the germline V gene. This chain's CDR3 is CASSQARRQGAVQETQYF. The CDR3 DNA sequence: TGTGCCAGCAGCCAAGCCCGGCGACAGGGGGCCGTACAAGAGACCCAGTACTTC.

In this sample, this clone turned up a few times. Mismatch with germline at one junction end may stem from a read error. V usage is TRBV28 and J usage is TRBJ2-1, with unresolved D. Germline V gives CDR1 MDHEN, CDR2 SYDVKM. This CDR3 contains 13 residues. In DNA, the CDR3 is TGTGCCAGCAGTTTAGGCTCCAACAATGAGCAGTTCTTC. Translation gives CASSLGSNNEQFF.